This TCR beta chain was profiled in a study of Graves' ophthalmopathy and Graves' hyperthyroidism. This clonotype has a count of ten or more. Its antigen is as yet unknown. A junction end diverges from the germline sequence, so it may reflect a read error. Study-wide points: Distinction of ophthalmopathy from stable hyperthyroidism by a 13-signature model reached nearly 90% sensitivity and 81.08% specificity. Most thyroid clonotypes with frequency above 0.001 were detected in blood too.

TCR beta CDR3 regions were amplified from RNA transcripts. First-round RT-PCR employed HTBI primers, with a second-round multiplex PCR after it. MiXCR, applied by TCRdb to the multiplex PCR reads, yields one record per CDR3 protein. Of about 220,000 distinct CDR3 sequences listed, 20% to 25% are singletons. The CDR3 spans 14 residues. CDR1 SGHAT and CDR2 FQNNGV come from the germline V gene. The receptor's source is a woman aged 45-60 years with Graves' ophthalmopathy. The V and J genes are TRBV11-2 and TRBJ1-1, with a tentative D call TRBD1 (5 bases). The sample taken for sequencing was peripheral blood. Written as DNA, the CDR3 is TGTGCCAGCAGCTCGCTACAGGTCGGGGCTGAAGCTCTCTTT. Its translation: CASSSLQVGAEALF.